This TCR beta chain emerged from a study of cytomegalovirus exposure and HLA in healthy donors. Study findings and constraints: In presence/absence analyses, roughly uniform sequencing depth across donors was assumed. Earlier results showed most TCR beta V segments being productive about 87% or about 30% of the time.

Though probably carrying unrecorded immune exposures, donors were nominally healthy at sampling. Researchers ran the PCR with 60 Vbeta and 13 Jbeta primers. Libraries were prepared by immunoSEQ multiplex PCR; TCRdb keeps only in-frame clonotypes and omits some of them. The data show some 120,000 clones, 15% to 19% seen once. Turning to this clone: Its antigen is not identified.

The V end lost 4 bases, the J end lost 3 bases, and 10 bases lay between the germline ends. Looked up from germline, CDR1 is LNHNV and CDR2 is YYDKDF (reference sequence). This CDR3 spans 14 amino acids. The rearrangement uses TRBV15 and TRBJ1-5; the D gene is possibly TRBD1 (5 bases). This clonotype originated in a woman aged 18-30 years in good health and CMV-seronegative. The sequencing input was PBMCs. CDR3 in DNA: TGTGCCACCAGCAAAGGGGAAAACAATCAGCCCCAGCATTTT. Its translation: CATSKGENNQPQHF.